Shown below are 18 T cell receptor beta chains from a single sample sequenced in a study of T cell changes during pregnancy in multiple sclerosis. Generated by immunoSEQ multiplex PCR, the TCRdb table keeps only in-frame clones and is missing some. The table lists 43,000 or so clones, 80% to 90% of them singletons. Sequencing used peripheral blood, obtained in the first trimester of pregnancy. These receptors all stem from a female donor with multiple sclerosis, enrolled in a pregnancy study.

The sample holds one count of this clone. The chain has TRBV6-5 and TRBJ1-2, with a tentative D call TRBD1 (6 bases). The CDR3 spans 12 residues. Germline CDR1 and CDR2: MNHEY and SVGAGI. V was cut by 5 bases and J by 5 bases, with 9 bases left in between. CDR3 sequence (DNA): TGTGCCAGCAGTCAGGACAGTTATGGCTACACCTTC. Its translation: CASSQDSYGYTF.

The chain employs TRBV5-1 and TRBJ2-1; 9 positions match TRBD2. Losses at the gene ends were 4 bases for V and 4 bases for J; bases not matched to a gene: 6. The CDR3 has 15 amino acids. The germline gives CDR1 SGHRS, CDR2 YFSETQ. The DNA of the CDR3 is TGCGCCAGCAGCCCTCAGCGGGGGGTTTACAATGAGCAGTTCTTC. Protein product: CASSPQRGVYNEQFF.

The chain recombines TRBV2 with TRBJ1-6, with D possibly being TRBD1 (5 bases). Germline V gives CDR1 SNHLY, CDR2 FYNNEI. V shed 7 bases and J shed 5 bases, with 12 bases lying between them. The CDR3 is 14 residues long. The CDR3 DNA reads TGTGCCAGCACCCTCACAGGAAATAATTCACCCCTCCACTTT. Amino acid sequence: CASTLTGNNSPLHF.

This clone showed up just once. The rearrangement links TRBV15 to TRBJ1-4; D is unclear. V was clipped by 0 bases and J by 4 bases, with 9 bases between them. Germline CDR1 is LNHNV and CDR2 is YYDKDF (reference sequence). This CDR3 has 15 amino acids. The CDR3 spells CATSREPGGNEKLFF. For the CDR3, the DNA is TGTGCCACCAGCAGAGAACCGGGAGGTAATGAAAAACTGTTTTTT.

The chain has TRBV5-5 and TRBJ1-6; D is perhaps TRBD1 (5 bases). Trimming took off 8 bases at V and 3 bases at J, with 9 bases between the two ends. The CDR3 is 13 residues long. Per germline, CDR1 SGHKS and CDR2 YYEKEE (reference sequence). The DNA for the CDR3 is TGTGCCAGTCGCAGGGACTATAATTCACCCCTCCACTTT. Amino acids: CASRRDYNSPLHF. Based on the CDR3 plus reference TRBV5-5 and TRBJ1-6, the full variable domain is DAGVTQSPTHLIKTRGQQVTLRCSPISGHKSVSWYQQVLGQGPQFIFQYYEKEERGRGNFPDRFSARQFPNYSSELNVNALLLGDSALYLCASRRDYNSPLHFGNGTRLTVT.

This clone is judged medium-sized (0.01 to 0.1%). The chain carries TRBV2 and TRBJ1-2, with D possibly being TRBD1 (6 bases). This CDR3 has 11 amino acids. Trimming pared 7 bases from V and 8 bases from J, leaving 11 bases between. Looked up from germline, CDR1 is SNHLY and CDR2 is FYNNEI. CDR3 residues: CASKGGNGYTF. The DNA of the CDR3 is TGTGCCAGCAAGGGGGGGAACGGCTACACCTTC.

This chain joins TRBV6-4 and TRBJ1-6; 9 nucleotides agree with TRBD1. Germline CDR1 MRHNA, CDR2 SNTAGT. This CDR3 contains 15 residues. Germline trimming cut 6 bases from V and 7 bases from J; bases unmatched to any gene: 7. CDR3: CASRGTGSPNSPLHF. The CDR3 DNA sequence: TGTGCCAGCAGAGGGACAGGGAGTCCCAATTCACCCCTCCACTTT.

The V gene is TRBV6-1, the J gene TRBJ2-1; 10 bases line up with TRBD2. The germline V gene encodes CDR1 MNHNS and CDR2 SASEGT. The V and J ends lost 2 bases and 3 bases, in that order; junction bases with no gene match: 1. CDR3 length: 15 amino acids. CDR3 region: CASSELAGDYNEQFF. The DNA of the CDR3 is TGTGCCAGCAGTGAACTAGCGGGGGACTACAATGAGCAGTTCTTC.

In its sample, this clone was seen once. This sequence joins TRBV27 and TRBJ1-2; D not certain. This CDR3 has 15 residues. V lost 1 base and J lost 5, with 14 bases in between. Germline CDR1 MNHEY, CDR2 SMNVEV (reference sequence). The CDR3 loop reads CASSLYGPVPYGYTF. In DNA, the CDR3 is TGTGCCAGCAGTTTATACGGTCCTGTCCCGTATGGCTACACCTTC.

The chain has TRBV6-5 and TRBJ2-5; D possibly corresponds to TRBD1 (6 bases). The CDR3 is made up of 14 amino acids. The V gene's germline CDR1 is MNHEY and CDR2 SVGAGI. V was trimmed by 1 base and J by 4 bases, leaving 10 bases between them. The CDR3 bases are TGTGCCAGCAGTTACTTACAGGGTTTAGAGACCCAGTACTTC. This translates into CASSYLQGLETQYF.

The chain is built from TRBV19 and TRBJ1-1; 7 positions agree with TRBD1. Germline assignment: CDR1 LNHDA and CDR2 SQIVND (reference sequence). With V trimmed by 4 bases and J by 7 bases, 6 bases remained unmatched. This CDR3 has 13 amino acids. CDR3 in amino acids: CASSNPSGGEAFF. The CDR3 nucleotides are TGTGCCAGTAGTAACCCCTCAGGGGGTGAAGCTTTCTTT.

This clone has a handful of counts. The rearrangement uses TRBV2 and TRBJ1-2; a possible D gene is TRBD1 (6 bases). V was clipped by 2 bases and J by 7 bases, with 11 bases between them. The CDR3 spans 13 residues. Germline-derived CDR1 and CDR2 are SNHLY and FYNNEI. In DNA form, the CDR3 reads TGTGCCAGCAGTGAAAGGGGGTTTGGTGGCTACACCTTC. Its translation: CASSERGFGGYTF.

CDR3 sequence reads: CASSVSGMNTEAFF. The CDR3 region has the DNA TGTGCCAGCAGCGTATCAGGGATGAACACTGAAGCTTTCTTT. V usage is TRBV9 and J usage is TRBJ1-1; possibly TRBD1 for D (5 bases). Trimming took off 1 base at V and 0 bases at J, with 7 bases between the two ends. The CDR3 extends over 14 amino acids. From germline, CDR1 is SGDLS and CDR2 YYNGEE.

V is TRBV6-5 and J is TRBJ1-1, with D unclear. With 2 bases removed from V and 0 bases from J, the gap between germline ends came to 4 bases. Germline V gene sequence: CDR1 MNHEY, CDR2 SVGAGI. The CDR3 contains 13 residues. The CDR3 loop reads CASSYEVNTEAFF. The CDR3 coding sequence is TGTGCCAGCAGTTACGAGGTGAACACTGAAGCTTTCTTT.

V and J are TRBV2 and TRBJ2-5; 14 bases are a match to TRBD2. V gave up 6 bases and J gave up 3 bases; unmatched junction bases: 3. This CDR3 contains 15 residues. The germline gives CDR1 SNHLY, CDR2 FYNNEI. CDR3 sequence reads: CASSKTSGREETQYF. CDR3 nucleotides: TGTGCCAGCAGCAAGACTAGCGGGAGGGAAGAGACCCAGTACTTC.

The chain uses TRBV4-1 and TRBJ1-4; 8 nucleotides line up with TRBD1. CDR1 MGHRA and CDR2 YSYEKL come from the germline V gene. The CDR3 sequence is 15 residues long. V lost 6 bases and J lost 3; bases outside the gene matches: 6. The CDR3 here is CASRQQGGANEKLFF. DNA of the CDR3: TGCGCCAGCAGACAACAGGGGGGAGCTAATGAAAAACTGTTTTTT.

The rearrangement links TRBV15 to TRBJ1-1; D unclear. V gave up 1 base and J gave up 7 bases, with 13 bases separating them. Germline V gene lookup returns CDR1 LNHNV and CDR2 YYDKDF (reference sequence). The CDR3 totals 14 residues. CDR3 sequence reads: CATSRGRQPREAFF. The DNA for the CDR3 is TGTGCCACCAGCAGAGGGAGGCAGCCCCGTGAAGCTTTCTTT.

This clone occurred once. This sequence joins TRBV5-1 and TRBJ2-3, with D tentatively TRBD2 (5 bases). The CDR3 totals 12 residues. Trimming stripped 4 bases from V and 6 bases from J, with 9 bases between. Germline V CDR1 and CDR2: SGHRS, YFSETQ. The CDR3 sequence is CASSRPGDTQYF. DNA for the CDR3: TGCGCCAGCAGCCGACCGGGGGATACGCAGTATTTT. The entire variable domain, with the rest obtained from reference TRBV5-1 and TRBJ2-3, is as follows: KAGVTQTPRYLIKTRGQQVTLSCSPISGHRSVSWYQQTPGQGLQFLFEYFSETQRNKGNFPGRFSGRQFSNSRSEMNVSTLELGDSALYLCASSRPGDTQYFGPGTRLTVL.